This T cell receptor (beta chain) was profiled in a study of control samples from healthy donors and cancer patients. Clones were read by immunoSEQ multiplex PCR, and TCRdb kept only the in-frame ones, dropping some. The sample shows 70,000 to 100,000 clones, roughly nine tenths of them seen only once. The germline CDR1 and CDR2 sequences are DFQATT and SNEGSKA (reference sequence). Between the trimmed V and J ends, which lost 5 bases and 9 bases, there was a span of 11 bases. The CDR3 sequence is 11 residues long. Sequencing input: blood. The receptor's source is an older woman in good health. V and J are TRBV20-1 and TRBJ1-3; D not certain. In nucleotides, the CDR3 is TGCAGTGCTCAATCACGATCCACCATATATTTT. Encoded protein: CSAQSRSTIYF.